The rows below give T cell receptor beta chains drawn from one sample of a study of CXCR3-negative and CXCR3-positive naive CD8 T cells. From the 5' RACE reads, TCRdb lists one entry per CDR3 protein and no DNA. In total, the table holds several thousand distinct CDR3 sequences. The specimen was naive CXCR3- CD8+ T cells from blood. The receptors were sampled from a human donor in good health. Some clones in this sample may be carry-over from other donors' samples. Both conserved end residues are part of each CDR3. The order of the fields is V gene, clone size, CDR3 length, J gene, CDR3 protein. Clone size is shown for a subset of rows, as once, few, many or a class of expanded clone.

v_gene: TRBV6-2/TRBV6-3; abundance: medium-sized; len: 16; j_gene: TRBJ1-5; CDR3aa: CASSYMGATSNQPQHF
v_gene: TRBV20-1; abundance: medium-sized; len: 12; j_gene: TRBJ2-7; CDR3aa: CSAQGTSYEQYF
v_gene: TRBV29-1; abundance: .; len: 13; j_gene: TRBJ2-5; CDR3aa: CSVVLREKETQYF
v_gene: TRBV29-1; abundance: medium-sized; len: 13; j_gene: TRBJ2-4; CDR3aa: CSVEDRVGNIQYF
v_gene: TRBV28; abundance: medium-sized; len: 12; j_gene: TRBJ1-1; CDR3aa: CASSLRSTEAFF
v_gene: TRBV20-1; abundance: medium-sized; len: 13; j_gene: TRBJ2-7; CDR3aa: CSASSTVSYEQYF
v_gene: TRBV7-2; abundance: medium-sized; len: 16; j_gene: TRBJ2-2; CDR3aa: CASSSLLAGPAGELFF
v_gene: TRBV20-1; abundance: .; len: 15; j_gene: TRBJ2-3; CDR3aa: CSARRLAGGTDTQYF
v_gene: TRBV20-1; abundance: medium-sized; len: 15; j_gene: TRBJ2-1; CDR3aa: CSAYIGQGGYNEQFF
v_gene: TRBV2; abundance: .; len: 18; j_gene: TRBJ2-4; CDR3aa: CASSTPGTYYGAKNIQYF
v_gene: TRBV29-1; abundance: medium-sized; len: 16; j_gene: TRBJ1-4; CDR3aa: CSVQDPGQGADEKLFF
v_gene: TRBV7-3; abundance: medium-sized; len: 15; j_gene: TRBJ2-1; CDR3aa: CASSRGLATYNEQFF
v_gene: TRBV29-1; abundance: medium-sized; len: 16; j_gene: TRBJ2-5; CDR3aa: CSVENRGDLIQETQYF
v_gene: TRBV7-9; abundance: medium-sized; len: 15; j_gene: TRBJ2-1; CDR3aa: CASSLFPQKYNEQFF
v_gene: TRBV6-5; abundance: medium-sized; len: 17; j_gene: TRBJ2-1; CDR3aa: CASSRTISGKLYNEQFF
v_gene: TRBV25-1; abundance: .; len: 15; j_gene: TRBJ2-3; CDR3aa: CASSPTSGVLDTQYF
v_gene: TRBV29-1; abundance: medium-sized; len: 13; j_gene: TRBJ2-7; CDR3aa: CSVHGHGLREQYF
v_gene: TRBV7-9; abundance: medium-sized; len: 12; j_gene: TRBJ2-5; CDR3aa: CASSLRRETQYF
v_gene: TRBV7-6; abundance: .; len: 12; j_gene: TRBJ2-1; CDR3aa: CASSLVGNEQFF
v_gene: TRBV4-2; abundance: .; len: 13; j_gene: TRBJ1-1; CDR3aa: CASSQGGGDEAFF
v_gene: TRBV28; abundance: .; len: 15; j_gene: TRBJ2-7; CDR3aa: CASSLMTSGLHEQYF
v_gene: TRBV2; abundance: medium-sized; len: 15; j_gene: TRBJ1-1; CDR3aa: CASSESAGRNTEAFF
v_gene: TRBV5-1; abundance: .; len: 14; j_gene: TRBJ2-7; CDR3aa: CASSLARTGNEQYF
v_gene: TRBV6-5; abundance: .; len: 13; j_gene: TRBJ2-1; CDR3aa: CASGLSSYNEQFF
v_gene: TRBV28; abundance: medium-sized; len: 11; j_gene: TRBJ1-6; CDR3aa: CASSSNSPLHF
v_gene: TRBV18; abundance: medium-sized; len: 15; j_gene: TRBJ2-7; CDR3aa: CASSPTRGERDEQYF
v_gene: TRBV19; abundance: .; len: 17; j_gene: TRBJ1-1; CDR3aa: CASKARGFSTTNTEAFF
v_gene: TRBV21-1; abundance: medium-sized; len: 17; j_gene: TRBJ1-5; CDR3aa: CASSKPKGQGRDQPQHF
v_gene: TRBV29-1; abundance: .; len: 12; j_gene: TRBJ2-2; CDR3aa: CSVEPNTGELFF
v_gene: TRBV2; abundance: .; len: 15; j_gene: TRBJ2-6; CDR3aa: CASRASSSGANVLTF
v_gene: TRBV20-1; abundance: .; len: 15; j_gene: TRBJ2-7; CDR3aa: CSARDMAGPTYEQYF
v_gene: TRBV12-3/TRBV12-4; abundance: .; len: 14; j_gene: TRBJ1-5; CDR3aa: CASSLSGDDQPQHF
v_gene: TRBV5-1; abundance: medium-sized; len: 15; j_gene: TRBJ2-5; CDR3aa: CASSFRDRDGETQYF
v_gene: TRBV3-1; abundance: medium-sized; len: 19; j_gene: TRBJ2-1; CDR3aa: CASSQELTSGRTSYNEQFF
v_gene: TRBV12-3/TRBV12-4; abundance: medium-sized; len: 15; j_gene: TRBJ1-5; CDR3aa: CASSTDGYSNQPQHF
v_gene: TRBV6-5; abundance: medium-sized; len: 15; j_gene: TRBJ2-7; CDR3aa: CASKQVGDRFYEQYF
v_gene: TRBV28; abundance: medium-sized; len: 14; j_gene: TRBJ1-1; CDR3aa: CASSLPRDNTEAFF